This T cell receptor beta chain was obtained from a study of response to subunit inactivated influenza vaccine. Points from the study as a whole: A suggestion made by the authors is that each seasonal influenza vaccination recruits few new T cells.

The sample holds a few counts of this clonotype. No antigen is known for it. TCRdb analysed the RT-PCR reads with MiXCR anew, one entry per CDR3 protein. The table records about 650,000 distinct CDR3 sequences, approximately 15% of them present only once. The germline V gene has CDR1 WNHNN and CDR2 SYGVQD (reference sequence). The CDR3 sequence is 17 residues long. J was trimmed by 4 bases and V by 6 bases; bases with no gene match: 10. Material: PBMCs from blood, obtained 14 to 15 days before vaccination. The rearrangement joins TRBV10-1 to TRBJ2-1; 12 nucleotides line up with TRBD1. The sequence derives from a man between 45 and 60 years old who received an inactivated influenza vaccine. CDR3 protein: CASRHPGQGAIYNEQFF. The DNA for the CDR3 is TGCGCCAGCAGGCACCCGGGACAGGGGGCGATTTACAATGAGCAGTTCTTC.